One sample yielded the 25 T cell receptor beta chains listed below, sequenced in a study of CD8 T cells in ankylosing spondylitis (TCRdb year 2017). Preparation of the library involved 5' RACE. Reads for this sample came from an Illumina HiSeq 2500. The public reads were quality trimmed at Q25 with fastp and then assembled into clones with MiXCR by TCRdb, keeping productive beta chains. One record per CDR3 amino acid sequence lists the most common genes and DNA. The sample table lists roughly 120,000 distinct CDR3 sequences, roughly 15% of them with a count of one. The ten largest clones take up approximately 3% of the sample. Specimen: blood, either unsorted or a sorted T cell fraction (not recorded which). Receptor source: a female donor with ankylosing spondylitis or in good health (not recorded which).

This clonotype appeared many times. The CDR3 DNA follows: TGCAGTGCCCAAGAACAAGATACGCAGTATTTT. Its protein product is CSAQEQDTQYF. This sequence joins TRBV20-1 and TRBJ2-3; D remains ambiguous. This CDR3 has 11 residues. Trimming removed 6 bases at V and 5 bases at J, with 9 bases between. Germline assignment: CDR1 DFQATT and CDR2 SNEGSKA (reference sequence).

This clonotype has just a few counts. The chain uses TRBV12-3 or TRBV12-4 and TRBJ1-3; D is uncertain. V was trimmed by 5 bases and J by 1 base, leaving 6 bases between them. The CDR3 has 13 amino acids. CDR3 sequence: CASSRESGNTIYF. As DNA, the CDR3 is TGTGCCAGCAGTAGGGAGTCTGGAAACACCATATATTTT.

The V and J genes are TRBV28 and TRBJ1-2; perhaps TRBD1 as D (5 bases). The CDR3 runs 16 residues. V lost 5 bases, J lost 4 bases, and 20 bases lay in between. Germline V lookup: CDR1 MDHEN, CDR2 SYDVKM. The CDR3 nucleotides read TGTGCCAGCAGTCCATTGAGAGGGGCGCGACGCTATGGCTACACCTTC. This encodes CASSPLRGARRYGYTF.

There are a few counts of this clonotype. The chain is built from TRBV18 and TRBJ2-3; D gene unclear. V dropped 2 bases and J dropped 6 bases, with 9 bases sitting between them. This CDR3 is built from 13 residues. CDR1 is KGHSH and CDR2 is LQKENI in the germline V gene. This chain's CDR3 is CASSPTFSDTQYF. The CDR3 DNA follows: TGTGCCAGCTCACCAACCTTTTCGGATACGCAGTATTTT.

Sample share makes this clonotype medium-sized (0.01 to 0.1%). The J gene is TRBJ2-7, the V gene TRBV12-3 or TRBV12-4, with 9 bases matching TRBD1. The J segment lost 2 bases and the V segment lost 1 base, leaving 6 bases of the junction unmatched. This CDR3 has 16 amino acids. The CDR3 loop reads CASSLDSGTGTYEQYF. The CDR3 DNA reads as TGTGCCAGCAGTTTAGACTCCGGGACAGGGACCTACGAGCAGTACTTC.

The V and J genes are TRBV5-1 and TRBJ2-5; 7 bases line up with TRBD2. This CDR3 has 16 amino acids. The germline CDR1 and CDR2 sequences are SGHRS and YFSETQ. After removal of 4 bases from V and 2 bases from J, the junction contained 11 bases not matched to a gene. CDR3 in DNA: TGCGCCAGCAGCGTAAGCCCTAGCGGCGGACAAGAGACCCAGTACTTC. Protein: CASSVSPSGGQETQYF.

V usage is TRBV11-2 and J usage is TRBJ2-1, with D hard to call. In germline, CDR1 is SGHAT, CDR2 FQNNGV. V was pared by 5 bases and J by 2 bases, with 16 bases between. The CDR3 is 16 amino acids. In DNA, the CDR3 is TGTGCCAGCAGCCAAAGGGCGGACCGCCCCTACAATGAGCAGTTCTTC. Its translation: CASSQRADRPYNEQFF.

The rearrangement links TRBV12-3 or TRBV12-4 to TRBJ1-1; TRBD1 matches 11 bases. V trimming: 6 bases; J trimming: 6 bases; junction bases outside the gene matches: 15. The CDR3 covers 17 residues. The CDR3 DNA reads TGTGCCAGCAGCCCATCCGGGACAGGGGGTTGGGGTGCTGAAGCTTTCTTT. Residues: CASSPSGTGGWGAEAFF.

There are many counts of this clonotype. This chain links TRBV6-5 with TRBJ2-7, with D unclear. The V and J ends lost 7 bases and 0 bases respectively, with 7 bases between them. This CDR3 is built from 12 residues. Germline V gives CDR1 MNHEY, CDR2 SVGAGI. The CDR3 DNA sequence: TGTGCCAGCATGGCGAGCTCCTACGAGCAGTACTTC. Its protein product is CASMASSYEQYF.

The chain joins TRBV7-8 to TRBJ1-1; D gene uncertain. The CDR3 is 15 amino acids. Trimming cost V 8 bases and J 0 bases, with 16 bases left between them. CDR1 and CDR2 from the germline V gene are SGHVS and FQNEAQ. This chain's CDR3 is CASRKAGVMNTEAFF. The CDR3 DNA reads TGTGCCAGCCGAAAAGCCGGGGTCATGAACACTGAAGCTTTCTTT.

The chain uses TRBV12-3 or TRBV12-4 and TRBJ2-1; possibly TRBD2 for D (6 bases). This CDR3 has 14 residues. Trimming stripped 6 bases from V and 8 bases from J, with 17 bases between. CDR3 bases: TGTGCCAGCAGGGAACTAGCAGTAGGCCATGAGCAGTTCTTC. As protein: CASRELAVGHEQFF.

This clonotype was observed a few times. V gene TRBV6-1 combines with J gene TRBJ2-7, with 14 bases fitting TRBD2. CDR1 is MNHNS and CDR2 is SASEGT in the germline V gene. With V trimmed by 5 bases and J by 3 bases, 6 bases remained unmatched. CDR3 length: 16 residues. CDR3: CASSRTSGGPNYEQYF. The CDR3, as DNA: TGTGCCAGCAGTCGGACTAGCGGGGGGCCCAACTACGAGCAGTACTTC.

The CDR3 DNA sequence: TGTGCCAGCAGTTTTGCGGGGGGGCGTGGTAATGAGCAGTTCTTC. Translating gives CASSFAGGRGNEQFF. The chain combines TRBV28 with TRBJ2-1; 9 bases line up with TRBD2. Germline CDR1 MDHEN, CDR2 SYDVKM. The ends lost 3 bases at V and 7 bases at J; junction bases unmatched: 7. The CDR3 is made up of 15 amino acids. Based on the CDR3 plus reference TRBV28 and TRBJ2-1, the full variable domain is DVKVTQSSRYLVKRTGEKVFLECVQDMDHENMFWYRQDPGLGLRLIYFSYDVKMKEKGDIPEGYSVSREKKERFSLILESASTNQTSMYLCASSFAGGRGNEQFFGPGTRLTVL.

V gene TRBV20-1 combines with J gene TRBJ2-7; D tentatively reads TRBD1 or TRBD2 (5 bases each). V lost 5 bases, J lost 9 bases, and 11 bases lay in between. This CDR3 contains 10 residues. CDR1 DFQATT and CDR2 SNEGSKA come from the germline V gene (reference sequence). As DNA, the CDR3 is TGCAGTGCTGGGGACCCGAGGCAGTACTTC. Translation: CSAGDPRQYF.

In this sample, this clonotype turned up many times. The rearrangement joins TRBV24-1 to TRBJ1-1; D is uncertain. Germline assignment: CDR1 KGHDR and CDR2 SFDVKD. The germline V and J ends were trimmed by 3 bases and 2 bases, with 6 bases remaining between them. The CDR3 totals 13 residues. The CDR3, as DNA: TGTGCCACCAGTGATACACAAAACACTGAAGCTTTCTTT. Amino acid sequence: CATSDTQNTEAFF.

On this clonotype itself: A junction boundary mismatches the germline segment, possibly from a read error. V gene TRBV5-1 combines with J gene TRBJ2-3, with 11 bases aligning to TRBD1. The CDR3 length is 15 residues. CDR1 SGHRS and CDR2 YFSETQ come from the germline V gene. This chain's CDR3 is CASNLGQGVGYAQYF. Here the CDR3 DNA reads TGCGCCAGCAACTTGGGACAGGGGGTCGGATACGCGCAGTATTTT.

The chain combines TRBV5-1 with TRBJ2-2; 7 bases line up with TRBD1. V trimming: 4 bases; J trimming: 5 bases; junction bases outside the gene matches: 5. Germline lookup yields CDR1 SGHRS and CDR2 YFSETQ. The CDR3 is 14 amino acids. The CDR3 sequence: CASSLGQETGELFF. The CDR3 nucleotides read TGCGCCAGCAGCCTAGGACAGGAAACCGGGGAGCTGTTTTTT.

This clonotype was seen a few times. CDR3: CASSPPAPEQYF. The CDR3 DNA is TGTGCCAGCAGCCCGCCAGCCCCCGAGCAGTACTTC. The J gene is TRBJ2-7, the V gene TRBV7-2; unclear D gene. The CDR3 has 12 residues. Germline V gene data show CDR1 as SGHTA and CDR2 as FQGNSA. V was pared by 5 bases and J by 6 bases, with 11 bases between.

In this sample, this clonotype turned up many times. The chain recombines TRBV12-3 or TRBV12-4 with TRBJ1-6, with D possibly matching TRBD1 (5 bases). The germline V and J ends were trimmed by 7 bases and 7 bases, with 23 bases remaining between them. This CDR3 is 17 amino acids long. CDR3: CASIDPMGRVTNSPLHF. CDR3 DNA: TGTGCCAGCATCGACCCGATGGGGCGCGTGACAAATTCACCCCTCCACTTT.

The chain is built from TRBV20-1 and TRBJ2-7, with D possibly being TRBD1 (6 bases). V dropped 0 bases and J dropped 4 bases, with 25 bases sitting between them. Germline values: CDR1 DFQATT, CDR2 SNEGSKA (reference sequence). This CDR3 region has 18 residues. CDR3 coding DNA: TGCAGTGCTAGAGATCGGGGCAGGGGAAGCGCCGCGGGTTACGAGCAGTACTTC. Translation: CSARDRGRGSAAGYEQYF.

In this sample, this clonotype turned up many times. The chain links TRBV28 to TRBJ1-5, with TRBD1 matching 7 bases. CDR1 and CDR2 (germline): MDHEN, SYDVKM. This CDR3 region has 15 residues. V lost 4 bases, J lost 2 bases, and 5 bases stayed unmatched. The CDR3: CASSWGTDGNQPQHF. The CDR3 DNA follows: TGTGCCAGCAGTTGGGGGACAGATGGCAATCAGCCCCAGCATTTT.

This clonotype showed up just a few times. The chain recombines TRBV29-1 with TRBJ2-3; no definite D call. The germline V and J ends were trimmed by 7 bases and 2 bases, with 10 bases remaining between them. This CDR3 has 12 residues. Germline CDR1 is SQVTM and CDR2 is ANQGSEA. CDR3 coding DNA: TGCAGCGCAACGGACCCCACAGATACGCAGTATTTT. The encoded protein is CSATDPTDTQYF.

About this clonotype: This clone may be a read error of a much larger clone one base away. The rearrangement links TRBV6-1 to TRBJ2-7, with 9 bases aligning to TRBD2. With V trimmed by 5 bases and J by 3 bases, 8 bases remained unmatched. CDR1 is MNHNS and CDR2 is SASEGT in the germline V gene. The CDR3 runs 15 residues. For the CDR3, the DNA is TGTGCCAGCAGTATCCCCGGGACTAGCAACTACGAGCAGTACTTC. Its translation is CASSIPGTSNYEQYF.

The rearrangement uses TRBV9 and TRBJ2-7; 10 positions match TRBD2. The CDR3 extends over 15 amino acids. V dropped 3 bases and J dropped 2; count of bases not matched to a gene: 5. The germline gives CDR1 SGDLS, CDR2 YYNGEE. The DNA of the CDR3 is TGTGCCAGCAGCGCAGGACTAGCGGATACCTACGAGCAGTACTTC. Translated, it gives CASSAGLADTYEQYF.

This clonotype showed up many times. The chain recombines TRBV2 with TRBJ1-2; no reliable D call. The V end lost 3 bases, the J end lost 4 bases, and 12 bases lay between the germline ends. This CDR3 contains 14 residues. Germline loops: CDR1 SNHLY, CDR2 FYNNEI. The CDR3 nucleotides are TGTGCCAGCAGTGATTATCCTATACCCTATGGCTACACCTTC. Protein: CASSDYPIPYGYTF.